The 8 T cell receptor beta chains presented below share a single source sample, sequenced in a study of OX40 agonist ivuxolimab in advanced cancers. Libraries were prepared by immunoSEQ multiplex PCR; TCRdb keeps only in-frame clonotypes and omits some of them. The sample carries roughly 46,000 clones, approximately 90% recorded once. Sequencing was performed on CD4+ or CD8+ T cells sorted from blood, taken in a trial of the OX40 agonist ivuxolimab. Every receptor here comes from an adult with an advanced solid tumor such as melanoma, head and neck, liver or kidney cancer.

The chain couples TRBV14 to TRBJ1-1, with TRBD1 matching 7 bases. Germline V CDR1 and CDR2: SGHDN, FVKESK. Losses at the gene ends were 5 bases for V and 1 base for J; bases not matched to a gene: 4. This CDR3 has 14 residues. This CDR3 reads CASSYRGRNTEAFF. The CDR3 region has the DNA TGTGCCAGCAGCTACAGGGGACGGAACACTGAAGCTTTCTTT.

This sequence joins TRBV9 and TRBJ2-1; 8 positions match TRBD2. Per the germline V gene, CDR1 is SGDLS and CDR2 is YYNGEE. V lost 4 bases, J lost 4 bases, and 10 bases stayed unmatched. CDR3 size: 16 residues. As DNA, the CDR3 is TGTGCCAGCAGCTTCACCAGCGGGGGTTTTTACAATGAGCAGTTCTTC. It yields the protein CASSFTSGGFYNEQFF.

The V and J genes are TRBV6-5 and TRBJ1-2; D unresolved. CDR3 length equals 15 residues. V was trimmed by 2 bases and J by 7 bases, leaving 17 bases between them. CDR1 is MNHEY and CDR2 is SVGAGI in the germline V gene. Here the CDR3 reads CASSYPPRRPGGYTF. The DNA of the CDR3 is TGTGCCAGCAGTTACCCACCCCGGCGACCAGGTGGCTACACCTTC.

This rearrangement joins TRBV9 to TRBJ2-7; 8 bases line up with TRBD2. With V trimmed by 0 bases and J by 2 bases, 4 bases remained unmatched. The CDR3 is 15 amino acids. Germline lookup yields CDR1 SGDLS and CDR2 YYNGEE. DNA for the CDR3: TGTGCCAGCAGCGTAGAACCGGGAGGGACCTACGAGCAGTACTTC. Residues: CASSVEPGGTYEQYF.

The chain employs TRBV7-9 and TRBJ2-3; D ambiguous. Trimming cost V 3 bases and J 4 bases, with 8 bases left between them. The germline V gene has CDR1 SEHNR and CDR2 FQNEAQ (reference sequence). The CDR3 length is 13 residues. This CDR3 is CASSFAGSDTQYF. In DNA, the CDR3 is TGTGCCAGCAGCTTTGCAGGTTCAGATACGCAGTATTTT.

V is TRBV14 and J is TRBJ2-7; 10 bases are a match to TRBD1. The V gene end was trimmed by 3 bases and the J gene end by 7 bases; junction bases not matched to a gene: 6. Germline assignment: CDR1 SGHDN and CDR2 FVKESK. The length of the CDR3 is 14 residues. The CDR3 is CASSQPGQGSEQYF. In nucleotides, the CDR3 is TGTGCCAGCAGCCAGCCGGGACAGGGGAGTGAGCAGTACTTC.

V gene TRBV5-6 combines with J gene TRBJ2-5, with 10 nucleotides matching TRBD2. Unmatched junction bases numbered 8, after V lost 2 bases and J lost 7 bases. The CDR3 contains 15 residues. Germline V gene lookup returns CDR1 SGHDT and CDR2 YYEEEE. CDR3 loop: CASSFSSGSFGTQYF. The DNA for the CDR3 is TGTGCCAGCAGCTTCTCTAGCGGGAGTTTTGGGACCCAGTACTTC.

V usage is TRBV5-6 and J usage is TRBJ2-1; D is undetermined. The V end lost 4 bases, the J end lost 4 bases, and 12 bases lay between the germline ends. The CDR3 has 14 residues. Germline V gene lookup returns CDR1 SGHDT and CDR2 YYEEEE. The CDR3: CASSPTFEYNEQFF. DNA for the CDR3: TGTGCCAGCAGCCCTACGTTCGAGTACAATGAGCAGTTCTTC.